This T cell receptor (beta chain) was sequenced for a study of Tregs in tolerant kidney transplant recipients. Unstimulated Tregs (CD4+CD25+CD127-) and CD4+CD25- non-Tregs were sorted from PBMCs. On this clone: The antigen remains unidentified.

Study results and limitations: Validation in larger populations is needed because few patients were studied. In tolerant patients, donor-specific Tregs outgrew total Tregs, suggesting antigen-driven expansion. Some patients' samples used different primers over time, so nucleotide sequences weren't comparable.

This table comes from immunoSEQ multiplex PCR, and its TCRdb copy is limited to in-frame clones, with some not included. The sample shows more than 60,000 clones, approximately 83% of them seen only once. This CDR3 is built from 13 residues. Trimming removed 2 bases at V and 7 bases at J, with 11 bases between. The germline V gene encodes CDR1 MNHEY and CDR2 SMNVEV (reference sequence). This TCR derives from a human donor who received a combined kidney and bone marrow transplant. This rearrangement joins TRBV27 to TRBJ1-1, with TRBD1 as a possible D gene (5 bases). The sample was Tregs from blood, taken before the transplant. CDR3 in DNA: TGTGCCAGCAGTTTAGGCAGGGTGGGTGAAGCTTTCTTT. Translating gives CASSLGRVGEAFF.